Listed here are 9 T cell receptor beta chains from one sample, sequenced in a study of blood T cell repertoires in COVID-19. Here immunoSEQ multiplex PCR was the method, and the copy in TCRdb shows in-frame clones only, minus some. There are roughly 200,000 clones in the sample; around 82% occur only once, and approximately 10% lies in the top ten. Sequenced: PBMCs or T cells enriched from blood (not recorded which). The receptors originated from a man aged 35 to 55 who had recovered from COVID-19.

CDR3 DNA: TGTGCCAGCAGTACTATTCGAACCGAATACAATGAGCAGTTCTTC. Translation: CASSTIRTEYNEQFF. The rearrangement uses TRBV28 and TRBJ2-1; D unresolved. Germline lookup yields CDR1 MDHEN and CDR2 SYDVKM. This CDR3 region has 15 residues. Trimming shortened V by 5 bases and J by 4 bases, and 15 bases separated the two germline ends.

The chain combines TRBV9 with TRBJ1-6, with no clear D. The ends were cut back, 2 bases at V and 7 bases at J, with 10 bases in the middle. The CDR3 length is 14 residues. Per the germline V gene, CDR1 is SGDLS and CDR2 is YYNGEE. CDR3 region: CASSVQVRNSPLHF. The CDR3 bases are TGTGCCAGCAGCGTCCAGGTCCGGAATTCACCCCTCCACTTT.

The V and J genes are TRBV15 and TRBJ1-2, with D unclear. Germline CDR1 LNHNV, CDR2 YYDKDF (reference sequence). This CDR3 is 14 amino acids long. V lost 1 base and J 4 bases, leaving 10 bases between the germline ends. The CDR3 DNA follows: TGTGCCACCAGCAGAGTACCACAGTTCTATGGCTACACCTTC. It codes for CATSRVPQFYGYTF. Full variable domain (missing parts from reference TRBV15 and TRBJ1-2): DAMVIQNPRYQVTQFGKPVTLSCSQTLNHNVMYWYQQKSSQAPKLLFHYYDKDFNNEADTPDNFQSRRPNTSFCFLDIRSPGLGDTAMYLCATSRVPQFYGYTFGSGTRLTVV.

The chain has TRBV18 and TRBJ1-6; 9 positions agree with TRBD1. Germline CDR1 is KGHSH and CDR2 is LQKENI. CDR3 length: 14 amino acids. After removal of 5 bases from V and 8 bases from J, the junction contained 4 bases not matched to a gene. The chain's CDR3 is CASSTDRGDSPLHF. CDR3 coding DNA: TGTGCCAGCTCAACGGACAGGGGAGATTCACCCCTCCACTTT.

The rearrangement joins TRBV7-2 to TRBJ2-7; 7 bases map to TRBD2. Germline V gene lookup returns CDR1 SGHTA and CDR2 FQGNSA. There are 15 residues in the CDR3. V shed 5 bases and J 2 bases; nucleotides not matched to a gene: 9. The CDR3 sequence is CASSAPSGNTYEQYF. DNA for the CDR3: TGTGCCAGCAGCGCGCCTAGCGGCAATACCTACGAGCAGTACTTC.

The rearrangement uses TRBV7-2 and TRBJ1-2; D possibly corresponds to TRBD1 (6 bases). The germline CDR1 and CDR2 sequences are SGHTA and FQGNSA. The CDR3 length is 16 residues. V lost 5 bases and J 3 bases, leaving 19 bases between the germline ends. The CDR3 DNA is TGTGCCAGCAGCCTTTTACCTAGGACAGACTACTATGGCTACACCTTC. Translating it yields CASSLLPRTDYYGYTF. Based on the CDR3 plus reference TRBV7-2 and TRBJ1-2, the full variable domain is GAGVSQSPSNKVTEKGKDVELRCDPISGHTALYWYRQSLGQGLEFLIYFQGNSAPDKSGLPSDRFSAERTGGSVSTLTIQRTQQEDSAVYLCASSLLPRTDYYGYTFGSGTRLTVV.

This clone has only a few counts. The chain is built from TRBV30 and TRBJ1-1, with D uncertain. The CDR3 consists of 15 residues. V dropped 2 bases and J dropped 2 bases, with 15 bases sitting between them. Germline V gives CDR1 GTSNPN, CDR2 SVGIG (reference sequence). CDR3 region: CAWSLAPVPNTEAFF. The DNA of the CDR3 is TGTGCCTGGAGTCTAGCACCGGTCCCTAACACTGAAGCTTTCTTT.

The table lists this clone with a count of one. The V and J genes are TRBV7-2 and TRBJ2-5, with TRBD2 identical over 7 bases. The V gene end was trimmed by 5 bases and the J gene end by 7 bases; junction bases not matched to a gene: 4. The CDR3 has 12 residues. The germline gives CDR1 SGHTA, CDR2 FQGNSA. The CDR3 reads CASSGRGGTQYF. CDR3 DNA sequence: TGTGCCAGCAGCGGCCGCGGGGGGACCCAGTACTTC. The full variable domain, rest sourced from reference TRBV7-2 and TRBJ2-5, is GAGVSQSPSNKVTEKGKDVELRCDPISGHTALYWYRQSLGQGLEFLIYFQGNSAPDKSGLPSDRFSAERTGGSVSTLTIQRTQQEDSAVYLCASSGRGGTQYFGPGTRLLVL.

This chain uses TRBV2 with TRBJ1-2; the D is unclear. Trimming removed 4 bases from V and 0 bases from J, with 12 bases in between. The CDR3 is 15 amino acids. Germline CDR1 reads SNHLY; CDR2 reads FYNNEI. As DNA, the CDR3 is TGTGCCAGCAGTGGGGTGGGCTCAGCTAACTATGGCTACACCTTC. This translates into CASSGVGSANYGYTF.